Shown below are 10 T cell receptor beta chains from a single sample sequenced in a study of blood T cell repertoires in COVID-19. Using immunoSEQ multiplex PCR, the repertoire was profiled, and TCRdb retains in-frame clones only, with some absent. The sample consists of about 76,000 clones, 80% to 95% of them appearing once. The sample was peripheral blood. These receptors all stem from a woman aged 50 to 65 in a cohort sampled during active COVID-19.

The V call is TRBV5-1, the J call TRBJ2-1, with 15 bases fitting TRBD2. After removal of 2 bases from V and 2 bases from J, the junction contained 2 bases not matched to a gene. This CDR3 contains 17 residues. The germline gives CDR1 SGHRS, CDR2 YFSETQ. This chain's CDR3 is CASSFGLAGGTYNEQFF. In DNA, the CDR3 is TGCGCCAGCAGCTTCGGACTAGCGGGAGGGACCTACAATGAGCAGTTCTTC.

In nucleotides, the CDR3 is TGTGCCAGCAGCTCGACAGGGGGGACCATGAACACTGAAGCTTTCTTT. Its translation is CASSSTGGTMNTEAFF. The chain is built from TRBV7-9 and TRBJ1-1, with TRBD1 matching over 9 bases. This CDR3 is built from 16 residues. Trimming at V came to 4 bases and at J to 0 bases, leaving 6 bases not matched to a gene. Germline V gives CDR1 SEHNR, CDR2 FQNEAQ (reference sequence).

The J gene is TRBJ1-2, the V gene TRBV5-1; TRBD1 is a possible D gene (5 bases). The length of the CDR3 is 15 residues. V was pared by 0 bases and J by 4 bases, with 13 bases between. Germline V gene lookup returns CDR1 SGHRS and CDR2 YFSETQ. The CDR3 DNA follows: TGCGCCAGCAGCTTGGGAGGAGTGGGGCCCTATGGCTACACCTTC. Residues: CASSLGGVGPYGYTF.

The chain uses TRBV11-2 and TRBJ2-2; 9 bases align to TRBD1. V shed 5 bases and J 7 bases; nucleotides not matched to a gene: 17. The germline CDR1 and CDR2 sequences are SGHAT and FQNNGV. CDR3 length equals 18 residues. The CDR3 sequence is CASSPHPDRGGIVGELFF. CDR3 DNA: TGTGCCAGCAGCCCACACCCGGACAGGGGTGGAATTGTCGGGGAGCTGTTTTTT.

The V gene is TRBV27, the J gene TRBJ2-1; D call uncertain. Germline V gives CDR1 MNHEY, CDR2 SMNVEV (reference sequence). V was trimmed by 3 bases and J by 9 bases, leaving 6 bases between them. The CDR3 spans 11 residues. The CDR3 nucleotides are TGTGCCAGCAGTTTCGCGGCTGAGCAGTTCTTC. Protein product: CASSFAAEQFF.

This clone was seen only once. The rearrangement joins TRBV28 to TRBJ2-5; 12 nucleotides align to TRBD2. The length of the CDR3 is 17 residues. The V segment lost 5 bases and the J segment 4 bases; nucleotides outside the gene matches: 11. The germline V gene encodes CDR1 MDHEN and CDR2 SYDVKM. As DNA, the CDR3 is TGTGCCAGCAGTCCCGGACTAGCGGGGCAGTACGGAGAGACCCAGTACTTC. Its protein product is CASSPGLAGQYGETQYF. The variable domain in full, with the rest retrieved from reference TRBV28 and TRBJ2-5, is DVKVTQSSRYLVKRTGEKVFLECVQDMDHENMFWYRQDPGLGLRLIYFSYDVKMKEKGDIPEGYSVSREKKERFSLILESASTNQTSMYLCASSPGLAGQYGETQYFGPGTRLLVL.

The V gene is TRBV18, the J gene TRBJ2-7, with D perhaps matching TRBD1 (6 bases). Deletions cut 2 bases from V and 3 bases from J, with 14 bases between. Germline loops: CDR1 KGHSH, CDR2 LQKENI. The CDR3 is made up of 15 amino acids. CDR3 amino acids: CASSPKQGTNYEQYF. DNA for the CDR3: TGTGCCAGCTCACCAAAGCAGGGGACGAACTACGAGCAGTACTTC. The variable domain in full, with the rest retrieved from reference TRBV18 and TRBJ2-7, is NAGVMQNPRHLVRRRGQEARLRCSPMKGHSHVYWYRQLPEEGLKFMVYLQKENIIDESGMPKERFSAEFPKEGPSILRIQQVVRGDSAAYFCASSPKQGTNYEQYFGPGTRLTVT.

The genes are TRBV28 and TRBJ1-2; D is unclear. Germline assignment: CDR1 MDHEN and CDR2 SYDVKM. The CDR3 is 12 residues long. V shed 5 bases and J shed 3 bases, with 7 bases lying between them. The CDR3 spells CASSIQYYGYTF. For the CDR3, the DNA is TGTGCCAGCAGTATACAGTACTATGGCTACACCTTC.

This clone was counted between two and nine times. This chain joins TRBV28 and TRBJ1-1, with 9 bases that match TRBD1. Germline V CDR1 and CDR2: MDHEN, SYDVKM. V shed 6 bases, J shed 0 bases, and the junction held 5 bases outside the gene matches. CDR3 length: 15 residues. This chain's CDR3 is CASRSGQGLNTEAFF. The CDR3 nucleotides are TGTGCCAGCAGATCGGGACAGGGATTGAACACTGAAGCTTTCTTT.

The rearrangement uses TRBV28 and TRBJ2-7; tentatively, D is TRBD2 (5 bases). The CDR3 totals 12 residues. Germline V lookup: CDR1 MDHEN, CDR2 SYDVKM. Trimming pared 11 bases from V and 1 base from J, leaving 12 bases between. CDR3 loop: CACEGNSYEQYF. The CDR3 bases are TGTGCCTGCGAGGGTAATTCCTACGAGCAGTACTTC.